This TCR beta chain was sequenced in a study of CD8+CD57+ T cells in acquired aplastic anemia. Study-wide points: Patients and controls had in common around 29 CD8+ CDR3 sequences.

The use of genomic DNA as template underpinned the TCR beta VDJ and CDR3 profiling. Each CDR3 protein is one row after TCRdb ran MiXCR on the reads. This sample yields under 200,000 distinct CDR3 sequences, of which about 64% are seen a single time; 40% to 55% belongs to the top ten. Concerning this clonotype itself: The target antigen is unknown.

The TCR comes from a human donor with severe aplastic anemia or a healthy control (not recorded which). The material sequenced was sorted CD4+, CD8+, or CD8+CD57+ T cells (not recorded which) from PBMCs.

CDR3 sequence reads: CASGRLRGGYEQYF. Written as DNA, the CDR3 is TGTGCCAGCGGCCGCCTACGAGGGGGCTACGAGCAGTACTTC. This rearrangement joins TRBV7-6 to TRBJ2-7; maybe TRBD1 (6 bases). The germline V gene encodes CDR1 SGHVS and CDR2 FNYEAQ. The V gene lost 8 bases and the J gene lost 3 bases, with 17 bases spanning the gap. CDR3 size: 14 residues.